The 30 T cell receptor beta chains below were found in one sample sequenced in a study of CD4 and CD8 cells across lung adenocarcinoma regions. Using its own MiXCR run on the PCR reads, TCRdb lists one record per CDR3 protein. The sample holds 20,000 to 30,000 distinct CDR3 sequences, over 45% seen once. Sequencing used CD8+ T cells from the center of a lung tumor. The receptors stem from a male donor with lung adenocarcinoma. The CD4 and CD8 labels of this study may be unreliable.

In the case of this clonotype: Germline is not matched at one junction end, which may reflect a read error. The chain joins TRBV10-3 to TRBJ2-1, with D perhaps being TRBD1 or TRBD2 (6 bases each). The J call may be mistaken, given a closer DNA end match to TRBJ2-5. This CDR3 spans 17 amino acids. The germline gives CDR1 ENHRY, CDR2 SYGVKD. This CDR3 is CAISGVVGGRDQDTQYF. The CDR3 DNA is TGTGCCATCAGTGGAGTGGTCGGGGGCCGTGACCAAGACACCCAGTACTTC.

This clonotype has a handful of counts. This chain joins TRBV12-3 or TRBV12-4 and TRBJ2-1, with 8 bases lining up with TRBD2. V lost 5 bases and J lost 1; bases outside the gene matches: 1. The CDR3 totals 14 residues. The CDR3 sequence is CASSSGGSYNEQFF. The CDR3 bases are TGTGCCAGCAGTAGCGGGGGATCCTACAATGAGCAGTTCTTC.

On this clonotype: The junction shows a germline mismatch at one end, possibly a read error. The V call is TRBV6-1, the J call TRBJ2-4; D is unclear. The DNA end is more similar to TRBJ2-3, so the J call may be wrong. The germline gives CDR1 MNHNS, CDR2 SASEGT. CDR3 size: 11 residues. The CDR3 spells CALDLTNTQYF. The CDR3 nucleotides read TGTGCGCTGGATCTCACAAATACGCAGTATTTT.

Ten or more counts support this clonotype. The V call is TRBV10-3, the J call TRBJ2-1; 10 nucleotides agree with TRBD1. Germline V gives CDR1 ENHRY, CDR2 SYGVKD. The CDR3 is 15 residues long. The junction had 12 bases not matched to a gene; V was cut back by 10 bases and J by 6 bases. The CDR3 is CATRKWDRGINEQFF. In DNA form, the CDR3 reads TGTGCCACCCGCAAATGGGACAGGGGTATCAATGAGCAGTTCTTC.

This clonotype has only one observation. Relative to the germline gene, one junction end is altered; a read error may explain this. This rearrangement joins TRBV27 to TRBJ2-3; D gene unclear. Germline V gene lookup returns CDR1 MNHEY and CDR2 SMNVEV (reference sequence). This CDR3 spans 14 amino acids. CDR3 nucleotides: TGTGCCAGCAGTTTTGGAAGTCCGGCCGACGCGCAGTACTTT. It codes for CASSFGSPADAQYF.

This rearrangement joins TRBV27 to TRBJ2-3; possibly TRBD2 for D (5 bases). V was shortened by 3 bases and J by 4 bases, with 11 bases between the two germline ends. From germline, CDR1 is MNHEY and CDR2 SMNVEV (reference sequence). The CDR3 length is 14 residues. CDR3 coding DNA: TGTGCCAGCAGTTTCAACGGGAATGCAGATACGCAGTATTTT. Protein sequence: CASSFNGNADTQYF.

This clonotype was recorded a few times. The chain couples TRBV10-3 to TRBJ1-1; 8 bases map to TRBD1. This CDR3 has 15 residues. Per germline, CDR1 ENHRY and CDR2 SYGVKD. The trim removed 0 bases at V and 3 bases at J, leaving 3 bases unmatched. The CDR3 reads CAISESAGGYTEAFF. CDR3 DNA: TGTGCCATCAGTGAGTCGGCAGGGGGCTACACTGAAGCTTTCTTT.

There are a few counts of this clonotype. This chain uses TRBV6-1 with TRBJ2-3; 15 bases map to TRBD2. The CDR3 sequence is 16 residues long. With 8 bases clipped from V and 4 bases from J, the junction kept 7 bases outside the gene matches. Germline CDR1 MNHNS, CDR2 SASEGT. The CDR3 reads CASGRTSGRGADTQYF. The CDR3 DNA reads as TGTGCCAGCGGTCGGACTAGCGGGAGGGGGGCAGATACGCAGTATTTT.

The rearrangement uses TRBV9 and TRBJ2-3, with TRBD2 as a possible D gene (6 bases). V lost 7 bases, J lost 5 bases, and 20 bases lay in between. The CDR3 has 15 residues. Germline CDR1 SGDLS, CDR2 YYNGEE. The CDR3 bases are TGTGCCAGCGCGCCTCGGGACTTTTACTTAGATACGCAGTATTTT. It encodes CASAPRDFYLDTQYF.

This clonotype was seen ten or more times. The chain uses TRBV10-1 and TRBJ2-3; a weak D match, TRBD1 (6 bases). Trimming removed 10 bases from V and 2 bases from J, with 25 bases in between. The germline V gene encodes CDR1 WNHNN and CDR2 SYGVQD (reference sequence). The length of the CDR3 is 17 residues. This CDR3 reads CAILKKGHLLNTDTQYF. CDR3 sequence (DNA): TGCGCCATCCTTAAAAAGGGACACCTACTTAACACAGATACGCAGTATTTT.

Concerning this clonotype: The junction differs from germline at one of its ends, possibly a read error. This chain joins TRBV6-1 and TRBJ2-3, with D possibly matching TRBD2 (7 bases). Germline-derived CDR1 and CDR2 are MNHNS and SASEGT. This CDR3 is 16 amino acids long. Here the CDR3 DNA reads TGTGCCAGCGGGGAAAGGGGGGGGAGTGACCAAGATACCCAGTATTTT. Amino acid sequence: CASGERGGSDQDTQYF.

This sequence joins TRBV3-1 and TRBJ2-1, with D uncertain. From germline, CDR1 is LGHDT and CDR2 YNNKEL (reference sequence). CDR3 length: 13 amino acids. V was pared by 0 bases and J by 7 bases, with 7 bases between. Written as DNA, the CDR3 is TGTGCCAGCAGCCAAGATATAATAAATGAGCAGTTCTTC. Its protein is CASSQDIINEQFF.

This clonotype was seen at least ten times. In DNA, the CDR3 is TGCGCCAGCAGTCAACCGGGGACAGGTCGCTACGAGCAGTACTTC. Protein: CASSQPGTGRYEQYF. The rearrangement joins TRBV23-1 to TRBJ2-5; the match to TRBD1 covers 8 bases. The tail of the sequence fits TRBJ2-7 better, so the J call may be wrong. TRBV23-1 is an open reading frame whose function is uncertain. The CDR3 runs to 15 residues.

This clonotype came up a few times. The V call is TRBV4-1, the J call TRBJ1-2, with 8 bases fitting TRBD1. The CDR3 loop spans 18 amino acids. V trimming: 3 bases; J trimming: 2 bases; junction bases outside the gene matches: 14. Germline V gene sequence: CDR1 MGHRA, CDR2 YSYEKL. DNA of the CDR3: TGCGCCAGCAGCCAGGGTCCTCCCTCAGGGGGCCTAAACTATGGCTACACCTTC. This gives the protein CASSQGPPSGGLNYGYTF.

For this clonotype: One base away lies a much larger clone, so this may be a sequencing read error. The genes are TRBV7-2 and TRBJ2-1, with D unresolved. The CDR3 is 12 residues long. V lost 8 bases to trimming and J lost 10 bases, with 15 bases between them. Germline V lookup: CDR1 SGHTA, CDR2 FQGNSA. DNA for the CDR3: TGTGCCAGCGGGGTAAACACCTACGAGCAGTTCTTC. Its translation is CASGVNTYEQFF.

V and J are TRBV11-2 and TRBJ1-1, with D unresolved. Germline values: CDR1 SGHAT, CDR2 FQNNGV. This CDR3 comprises 12 residues. The germline V and J ends were trimmed by 2 bases and 1 base, with 2 bases remaining between them. The chain's CDR3 is CASSLWNTEAFF. Written as DNA, the CDR3 is TGTGCCAGCAGCTTATGGAACACTGAAGCTTTCTTT.

The chain has TRBV11-2 and TRBJ2-5; the D is unclear. The CDR3 contains 15 residues. Germline CDR1 reads SGHAT; CDR2 reads FQNNGV. The V end was cut by 6 bases, the J end by 1 base, with 15 bases between. CDR3 sequence (DNA): TGTGCCAGCAGTGTAGGTTCTGGCGCCCAAGAGACCCAGTACTTC. Its translation is CASSVGSGAQETQYF.

This clonotype was recorded a few times. J is TRBJ2-4 and V is TRBV14, with 11 nucleotides matching TRBD1. This CDR3 comprises 18 residues. Trimming removed 2 bases from V and 2 bases from J; junction bases left unmatched: 8. The germline V gene encodes CDR1 SGHDN and CDR2 FVKESK. The CDR3 loop reads CASSQTRDRGFSKNIQYF. In nucleotides, the CDR3 is TGTGCCAGCAGCCAAACCCGGGACAGGGGGTTTTCCAAAAACATTCAGTACTTC.

This clonotype counts as medium-sized (0.01 to 0.1%). The chain recombines TRBV6-1 with TRBJ2-3; D is uncertain. Germline-derived CDR1 and CDR2 are MNHNS and SASEGT. CDR3 length: 15 residues. V lost 4 bases and J 2 bases, leaving 13 bases between the germline ends. CDR3 protein: CASSGRPRITDTQYF. The CDR3 bases are TGTGCCAGCAGTGGCCGGCCCCGAATCACAGATACGCAGTATTTT.

The chain links TRBV10-2 to TRBJ2-4; D might be TRBD2 (9 bases). Per germline, CDR1 WSHSY and CDR2 SAAADI. This CDR3 region has 14 residues. The CDR3 loop reads CGGRGRGGKNMQYF. Here the CDR3 DNA reads TGCGGCGGCAGGGGGCGGGGGGGCAAAAATATGCAGTACTTC.

Points on this clonotype: A read error may account for a junction end that differs from germline. This rearrangement joins TRBV6-1 to TRBJ2-3; D tentatively fits TRBD1 or TRBD2 (7 bases each). This CDR3 comprises 14 residues. Germline V gene sequence: CDR1 MNHNS, CDR2 SASEGT. CDR3 residues: CASRQGRDIDTQYF. CDR3 nucleotide sequence: TGTGCCAGCAGACAGGGGAGGGACATAGATACCCAGTATTTT.

A note on this clonotype: This sequence may be a read error, since a much larger clone differs from it by one base. The J gene is TRBJ2-1, the V gene TRBV12-5; TRBD1 matches at 10 bases. Germline V gene lookup returns CDR1 LGHNT and CDR2 FRNRAP. Losses at the gene ends were 6 bases for V and 13 bases for J; bases not matched to a gene: 21. The CDR3 has 17 residues. The CDR3 reads CASGSPRTGGFQETQFF. CDR3 bases: TGTGCTAGTGGAAGCCCCCGGACAGGGGGTTTTCAAGAGACCCAGTTCTTC. Variable domain in full (rest from reference TRBV12-5 and TRBJ2-1): DARVTQTPRHKVTEMGQEVTMRCQPILGHNTVFWYRQTMMQGLELLAYFRNRAPLDDSGMPKDRFSAEMPDATLATLKIQPSEPRDSAVYFCASGSPRTGGFQETQFFGPGTRLTVL.

This clonotype was counted many times. V usage is TRBV5-1 and J usage is TRBJ2-1; D ambiguous. The DNA end lines up better with TRBJ2-7; the J call may be wrong. Germline V gene lookup returns CDR1 SGHRS and CDR2 YFSETQ. The CDR3 spans 13 residues. CDR3 in DNA: TGCGCCAGCAGCTTGAACACGGTCTACGAGCAGTACTTC. It translates to CASSLNTVYEQYF.

The J gene is TRBJ2-1, the V gene TRBV6-5; no definite D call. Germline CDR1 MNHEY, CDR2 SVGAGI. With 2 bases removed from V and 0 bases from J, the gap between germline ends came to 11 bases. CDR3 length equals 16 residues. CDR3 sequence (DNA): TGTGCCAGCAGTTACCTCAGCATAAGCTCCTACAATGAGCAGTTCTTC. Translation: CASSYLSISSYNEQFF.

This clonotype was detected ten times or more. The junction and the germline gene differ at one end; a read error may be behind it. The chain combines TRBV6-5 with TRBJ2-1; TRBD2 aligns across 10 bases. The assigned J gene may be wrong: the sequence end matches TRBJ2-5 better. The V gene's germline CDR1 is MNHEY and CDR2 SVGAGI. The CDR3 length is 19 residues. The CDR3 loop is CANSFHSSSGSQRGETQYF. CDR3 DNA: TGTGCCAACAGTTTCCACTCCTCTAGCGGGAGTCAGAGAGGAGAGACCCAGTACTTC.

Remarks on this clonotype: Sequence at one end of the junction differs from germline and may be a read error. The rearrangement joins TRBV6-1 to TRBJ2-4; possible D gene TRBD1, 6 bases. This CDR3 is built from 14 residues. CDR1 MNHNS and CDR2 SASEGT come from the germline V gene. CDR3 loop: CASRDTAGENVQYF. The CDR3 bases are TGTGCCAGCAGGGACACCGCAGGGGAAAACGTTCAGTACTTC.

V usage is TRBV5-4 and J usage is TRBJ1-2, with D tentatively TRBD1 (6 bases). This CDR3 is 15 amino acids long. Trimming took off 5 bases at V and 4 bases at J, with 18 bases between the two ends. CDR1 and CDR2 (germline): SGHNT, YYREEE (reference sequence). The CDR3 nucleotides are TGTGCCAGCAGTCAGAGGGGGAGATTGACCTATGGCTACACCTTC. Protein product: CASSQRGRLTYGYTF. Full variable domain (remainder filled in from reference TRBV5-4 and TRBJ1-2): ETGVTQSPTHLIKTRGQQVTLRCSSQSGHNTVSWYQQALGQGPQFIFQYYREEENGRGNFPPRFSGLQFPNYSSELNVNALELDDSALYLCASSQRGRLTYGYTFGSGTRLTVV.

The chain has TRBV27 and TRBJ1-5, with TRBD1 identical over 7 bases. This CDR3 spans 15 amino acids. Germline V gene lookup returns CDR1 MNHEY and CDR2 SMNVEV (reference sequence). The V gene end was trimmed by 6 bases and the J gene end by 8 bases; junction bases not matched to a gene: 13. CDR3 amino acids: CASRQNRGARKPQHF. CDR3 DNA sequence: TGTGCCAGCAGACAAAACAGGGGAGCTCGGAAGCCCCAGCATTTT.

About this clonotype itself: The junction does not match germline at one end; this may be a read error. The rearrangement joins TRBV6-1 to TRBJ2-4; D might be TRBD2 (5 bases). This CDR3 has 13 amino acids. Germline-derived CDR1 and CDR2 are MNHNS and SASEGT. CDR3 protein: CASSLRAKNILYF. For the CDR3, the DNA is TGTGCCAGCAGTCTGAGGGCCAAAAACATCCTGTATTTC.

For the CDR3, the DNA is TGCGCCAGCAGCTCCCTTATTACTAGCGGGAGCGGGTCAGACATTCAGTACTTC. Translating gives CASSSLITSGSGSDIQYF. The chain links TRBV5-1 to TRBJ2-4; TRBD2 aligns across 11 bases. Germline lookup yields CDR1 SGHRS and CDR2 YFSETQ. This CDR3 comprises 18 residues. V shed 3 bases and J 8 bases; nucleotides not matched to a gene: 16.